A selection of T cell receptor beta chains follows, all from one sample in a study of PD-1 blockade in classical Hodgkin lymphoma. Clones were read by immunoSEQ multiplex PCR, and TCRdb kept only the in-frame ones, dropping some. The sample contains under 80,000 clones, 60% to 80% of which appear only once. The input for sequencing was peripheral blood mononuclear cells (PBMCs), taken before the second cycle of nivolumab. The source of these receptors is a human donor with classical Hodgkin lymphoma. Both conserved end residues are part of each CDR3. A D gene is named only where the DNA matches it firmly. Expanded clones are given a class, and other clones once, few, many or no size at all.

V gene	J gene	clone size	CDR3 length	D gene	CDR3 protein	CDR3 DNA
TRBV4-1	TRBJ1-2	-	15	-	CASSQDRRTVYGYTF	TGCGCCAGCAGCCAAGATAGAAGGACAGTCTATGGCTACACCTTC
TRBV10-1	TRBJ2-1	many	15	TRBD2	CASSEVRLAGGEQFF	TGCGCCAGCAGTGAGGTAAGACTAGCGGGAGGGGAGCAGTTCTTC
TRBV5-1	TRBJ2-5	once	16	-	CASSERTTMYQETQYF	TGCGCCAGCAGCGAGCGGACAACGATGTACCAAGAGACCCAGTACTTC
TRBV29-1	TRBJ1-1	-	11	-	CSVQGFAEAFF	TGCAGCGTTCAAGGGTTCGCTGAAGCTTTCTTT
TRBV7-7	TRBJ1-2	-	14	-	CASSPLGRPYGYTF	TGTGCCAGCAGCCCGTTGGGCAGACCCTATGGCTACACCTTC
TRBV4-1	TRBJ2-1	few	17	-	CASSQVGRGWPYNEQFF	TGCGCCAGCAGCCAAGTGGGAAGGGGGTGGCCCTACAATGAGCAGTTCTTC
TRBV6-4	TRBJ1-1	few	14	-	CASSPNQGNTEAFF	TGTGCCAGCAGCCCTAACCAGGGAAACACTGAAGCTTTCTTT
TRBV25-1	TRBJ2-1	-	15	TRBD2	CASSEGGRSYNEQFF	TGTGCCAGCAGTGAAGGCGGGAGGTCCTACAATGAGCAGTTCTTC
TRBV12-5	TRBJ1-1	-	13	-	CASGLDIYTEAFF	TGTGCTAGTGGTTTGGACATTTACACTGAAGCTTTCTTT
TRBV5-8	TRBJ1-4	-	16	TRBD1	CASSIGQGGNNEKLFF	TGTGCCAGCAGCATCGGACAGGGGGGAAATAATGAAAAACTGTTTTTT
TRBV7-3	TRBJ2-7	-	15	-	CASSLSQGEGYEQYF	TGTGCCAGCAGCTTAAGTCAGGGTGAGGGCTACGAGCAGTACTTC
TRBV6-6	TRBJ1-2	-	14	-	CASSRGGRNYGYTF	TGTGCCAGCAGTCGAGGTGGGCGGAACTATGGCTACACCTTC
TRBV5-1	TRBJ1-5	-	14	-	CASSLGYQGSDQHF	TGCGCCAGCAGCTTGGGGTATCAAGGATCGGACCAGCATTTT
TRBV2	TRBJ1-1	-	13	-	CASSVPGTTEAFF	TGTGCCAGCAGTGTCCCAGGTACCACTGAAGCTTTCTTT
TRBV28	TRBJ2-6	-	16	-	CASSSETGSGANVLTF	TGTGCCAGCAGTTCCGAGACAGGATCTGGGGCCAACGTCCTGACTTTC
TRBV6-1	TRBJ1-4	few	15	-	CASSSLQGPNEKLFF	TGTGCCAGCAGTTCCCTACAGGGTCCTAATGAAAAACTGTTTTTT
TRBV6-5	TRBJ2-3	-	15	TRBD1	CASSYRTGGTDTQYF	TGTGCCAGCAGTTACCGGACAGGGGGGACAGATACGCAGTATTTT
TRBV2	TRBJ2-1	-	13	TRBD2	CASMLGGRNEQFF	TGTGCCAGCATGCTAGGCGGGAGGAATGAGCAGTTCTTC
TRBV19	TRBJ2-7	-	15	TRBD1	CASSTQGAWVYEQYF	TGTGCCAGTAGTACACAGGGGGCCTGGGTGTACGAGCAGTACTTC
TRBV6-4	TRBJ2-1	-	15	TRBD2	CASRPLAGGHNEQFF	TGTGCCAGCAGGCCTCTAGCGGGGGGCCACAATGAGCAGTTCTTC
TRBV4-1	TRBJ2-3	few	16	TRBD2	CASSPRQAGGPDTQYF	TGCGCCAGCAGCCCCCGACAAGCGGGGGGGCCTGATACGCAGTATTTT
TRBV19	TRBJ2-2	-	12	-	CASSIGPGELFF	TGTGCCAGTAGTATTGGTCCCGGGGAGCTGTTTTTT
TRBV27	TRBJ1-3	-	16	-	CASSSRTVSSGNTIYF	TGTGCCAGCAGTTCCCGGACGGTTAGCTCTGGAAACACCATATATTTT
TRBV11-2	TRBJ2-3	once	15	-	CASSLGRDCTDTQYF	TGTGCCAGCAGCTTAGGGAGGGATTGCACAGATACGCAGTATTTT
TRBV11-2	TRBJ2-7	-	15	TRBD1	CASSLQGTGVYEQYF	TGTGCCAGCAGCTTACAAGGGACAGGGGTCTACGAGCAGTACTTC
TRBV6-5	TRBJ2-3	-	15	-	CASSRGPGGTDTQYF	TGTGCCAGCAGCCGCGGCCCAGGGGGCACAGATACGCAGTATTTT
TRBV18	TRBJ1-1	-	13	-	CASSLPLNTEAFF	TGTGCCAGCTCACTCCCCCTGAACACTGAAGCTTTCTTT
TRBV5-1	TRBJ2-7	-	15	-	CASSLGGRGSFEQYF	TGCGCCAGCAGCTTGGGCGGCAGGGGAAGCTTCGAGCAGTACTTC
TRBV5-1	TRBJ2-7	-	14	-	CASSVQSGSYEQYF	TGCGCCAGCAGTGTGCAGTCTGGGTCCTACGAGCAGTACTTC
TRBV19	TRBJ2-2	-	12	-	CASSIYSGELFF	TGTGCCAGTAGTATATATAGCGGGGAGCTGTTTTTT
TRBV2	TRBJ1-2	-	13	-	CASSETSLYGYTF	TGTGCCAGCAGCGAGACCTCCCTCTATGGCTACACCTTC
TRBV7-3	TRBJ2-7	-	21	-	CASSLRLEPHHLPTDTYEQYF	TGTGCCAGCAGCTTACGGCTAGAACCACATCACCTACCCACAGATACCTACGAGCAGTACTTC
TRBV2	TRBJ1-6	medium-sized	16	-	CAIPRGGARNVEPLHF	TGTGCCATCCCTAGGGGGGGGGCTCGAAACGTTGAACCCCTCCACTTT
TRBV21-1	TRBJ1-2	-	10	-	CARSSYGYTF	TGTGCCAGAAGTAGCTATGGCTACACCTTC
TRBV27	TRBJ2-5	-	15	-	CASSLSVVGQETQYF	TGTGCCAGCAGTTTATCGGTAGTGGGCCAAGAGACCCAGTACTTC
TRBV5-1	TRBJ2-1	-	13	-	CASSKPLPGEQFF	TGCGCCAGCAGCAAACCCCTCCCGGGGGAGCAGTTCTTC
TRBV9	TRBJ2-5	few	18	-	CASSVEGGGDDLQETQYF	TGTGCCAGCAGCGTAGAGGGGGGAGGGGATGATCTCCAAGAGACCCAGTACTTC
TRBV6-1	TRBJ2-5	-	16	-	CASSVRPGTGAETQYF	TGTGCCAGCAGTGTTCGTCCCGGGACGGGTGCGGAGACCCAGTACTTC
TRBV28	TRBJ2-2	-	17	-	CASSLQTGWRDTGELFF	TGTGCCAGCAGTTTGCAAACAGGGTGGAGGGACACCGGGGAGCTGTTTTTT
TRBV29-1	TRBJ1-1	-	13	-	CSVEDVRGAEAFF	TGCAGCGTTGAAGATGTGAGGGGGGCTGAAGCTTTCTTT
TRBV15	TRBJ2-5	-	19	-	CATSRVRQADLNPQETQYF	TGTGCCACCAGCAGAGTCCGACAGGCCGACCTTAACCCCCAAGAGACCCAGTACTTC
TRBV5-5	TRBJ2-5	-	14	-	CASSLAGSQETQYF	TGTGCCAGCAGCTTGGCAGGGTCCCAAGAGACCCAGTACTTC
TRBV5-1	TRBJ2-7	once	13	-	CASSPDSGYEQYF	TGCGCCAGCAGCCCGGACAGCGGATACGAGCAGTACTTC
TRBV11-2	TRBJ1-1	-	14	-	CASSLVLADTEAFF	TGTGCCAGCAGCTTAGTTCTTGCAGACACTGAAGCTTTCTTT
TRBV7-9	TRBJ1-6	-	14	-	CASSFVGYNSPLHF	TGTGCCAGCAGCTTCGTAGGCTATAATTCACCCCTCCACTTT